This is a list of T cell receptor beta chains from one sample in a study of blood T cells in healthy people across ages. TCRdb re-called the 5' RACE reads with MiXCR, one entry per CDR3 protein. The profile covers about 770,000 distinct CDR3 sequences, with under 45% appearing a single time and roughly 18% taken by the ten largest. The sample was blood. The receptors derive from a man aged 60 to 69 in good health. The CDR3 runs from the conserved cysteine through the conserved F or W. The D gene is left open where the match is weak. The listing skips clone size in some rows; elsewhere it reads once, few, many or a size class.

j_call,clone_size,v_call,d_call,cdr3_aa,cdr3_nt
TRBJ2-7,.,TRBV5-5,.,CASSLQGQSSYEQYF,TGTGCCAGCAGCTTACAGGGTCAGAGCTCCTACGAGCAGTACTTC
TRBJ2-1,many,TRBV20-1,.,CSALLPPFYEQFF,TGCAGTGCTCTCCTACCGCCATTCTATGAGCAGTTCTTC
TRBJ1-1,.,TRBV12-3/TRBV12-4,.,CASSSKPGTRGNTEAFF,TGTGCCAGCAGTTCCAAACCAGGCACTAGGGGGAACACTGAAGCTTTCTTT
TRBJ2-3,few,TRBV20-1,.,CSAQPGPKRGDTQYF,TGCAGTGCTCAGCCGGGACCAAAACGTGGAGATACGCAGTATTTT
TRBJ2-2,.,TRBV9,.,CASSTRDIATGELFF,TGTGCCAGCAGCACCAGGGACATTGCCACCGGGGAGCTGTTTTTT
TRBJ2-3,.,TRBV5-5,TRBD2,CASSFGGLAGGGTQYF,TGTGCCAGCAGCTTCGGTGGACTAGCGGGGGGTGGTACGCAGTATTTT
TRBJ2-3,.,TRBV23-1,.,CASSQANSTDTQYF,TGCGCCAGCAGTCAAGCGAATAGCACAGATACGCAGTATTTT
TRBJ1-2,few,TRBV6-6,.,CASSPGQHYGYTF,TGTGCCAGCAGTCCGGGACAACACTATGGCTACACCTTC
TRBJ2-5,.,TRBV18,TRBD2,CASSPILAGTSGVEETQYF,TGTGCCAGCTCACCAATTCTGGCGGGGACTAGCGGGGTTGAGGAGACCCAGTACTTC
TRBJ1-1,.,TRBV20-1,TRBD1,CSARQRQGTGTEAFF,TGCAGTGCTAGACAGCGACAGGGAACGGGAACTGAAGCTTTCTTT
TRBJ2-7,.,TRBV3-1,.,CASSKAGTRDSYERYF,TGTGCCAGCAGCAAAGCCGGGACACGGGATTCCTACGAGCGGTACTTC
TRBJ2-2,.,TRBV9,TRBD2,CASSVDPAGGRTGELFF,TGTGCCAGCAGCGTAGACCCAGCGGGGGGGCGAACCGGGGAGCTGTTTTTT
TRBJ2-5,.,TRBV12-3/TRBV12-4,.,CASSFRQNQETQYF,TGTGCCAGCAGTTTTCGACAGAACCAAGAGACCCAGTACTTC
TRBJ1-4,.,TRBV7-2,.,CASSATGPNEKLFF,TGTGCCAGCAGCGCCACAGGGCCTAATGAAAAACTGTTTTTT
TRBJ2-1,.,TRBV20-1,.,CSASEGNEQFF,TGCAGTGCTAGTGAAGGCAATGAGCAGTTCTTC
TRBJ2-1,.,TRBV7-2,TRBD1,CASSSRGGREQFF,TGTGCCAGCAGCTCCCGAGGGGGCCGTGAGCAGTTCTTC
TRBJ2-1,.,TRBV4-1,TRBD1,CASSQVWTGYSMATRNEQFF,TGCGCCAGCAGCCAAGTATGGACAGGGTACTCCATGGCTACTAGGAATGAGCAGTTCTTC
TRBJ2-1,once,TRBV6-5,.,CASSTHGGAHNEQFF,TGTGCCAGCAGCACCCATGGGGGGGCCCACAATGAGCAGTTCTTC
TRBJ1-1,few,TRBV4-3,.,CASSQEGGTEAFF,TGCGCCAGCAGCCAAGAGGGGGGAACTGAAGCTTTCTTT
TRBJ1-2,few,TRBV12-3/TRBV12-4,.,CASSPTSTYGYTF,TGTGCCAGCAGTCCGACATCGACGTATGGCTACACCTTC
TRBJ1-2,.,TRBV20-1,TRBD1,CSARVPGGGGYTF,TGCAGTGCTAGAGTCCCAGGGGGGGGTGGCTACACCTTC
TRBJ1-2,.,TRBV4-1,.,CASSPSTQGLRGYGYTF,TGCGCCAGCAGCCCCTCGACGCAGGGCCTGAGGGGCTATGGCTACACCTTC
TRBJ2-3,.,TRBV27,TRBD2,CAGSSPGLAGGPRDTQYF,TGTGCCGGCAGTTCCCCGGGACTAGCGGGGGGGCCTAGAGATACGCAGTATTTT
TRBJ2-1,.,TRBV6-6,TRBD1,CASRFHRGRGNEQFF,TGTGCCAGCAGATTCCACAGGGGGCGAGGCAATGAGCAGTTCTTC
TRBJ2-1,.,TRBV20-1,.,CSARKGGNEQFF,TGCAGTGCTAGAAAAGGGGGCAATGAGCAGTTCTTC
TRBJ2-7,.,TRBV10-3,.,CAISELGSPYEQYF,TGTGCCATCAGTGAGTTGGGCAGTCCCTACGAGCAGTACTTC
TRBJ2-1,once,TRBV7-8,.,CASSHLLGTMGEQFF,TGTGCCAGCAGTCATTTACTCGGGACAATGGGTGAGCAGTTCTTC
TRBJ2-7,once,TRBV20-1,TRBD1,CSPFGTGGAQSPNEQYF,TGCAGTCCGTTTGGGACAGGGGGCGCCCAGTCCCCCAATGAGCAGTACTTC
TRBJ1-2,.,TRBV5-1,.,CASSLGQLDYGYTF,TGCGCCAGCAGCTTGGGCCAGTTGGACTATGGCTACACCTTC
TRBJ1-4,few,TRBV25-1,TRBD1,CASSTYQGALNEKLFF,TGTGCCAGCAGTACCTATCAGGGGGCCCTAAATGAAAAACTGTTTTTT
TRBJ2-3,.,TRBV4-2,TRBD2,CASSQPASGGPDTQYF,TGTGCCAGCAGCCAACCGGCTAGCGGGGGGCCAGATACGCAGTATTTT
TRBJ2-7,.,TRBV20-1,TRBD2,CSASSSGGGTSQYF,TGCAGTGCTAGTTCTAGCGGGGGGGGTACGTCCCAGTACTTC
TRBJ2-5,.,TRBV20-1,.,CSARDLRGDQETQYF,TGCAGTGCTAGAGATCTCCGCGGGGATCAAGAGACCCAGTACTTC
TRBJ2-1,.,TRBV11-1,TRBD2,CASSLVLAGGEYNEQFF,TGTGCCAGCAGCTTAGTCCTAGCGGGGGGAGAGTACAATGAGCAGTTCTTC
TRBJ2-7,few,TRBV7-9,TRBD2,CASSRSGGDEQYF,TGTGCCAGCAGCCGTAGCGGGGGAGACGAGCAGTACTTC
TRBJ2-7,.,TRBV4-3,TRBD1,CASSQDTGGPYEQYF,TGCGCCAGCAGCCAAGACACAGGGGGGCCCTACGAGCAGTACTTC
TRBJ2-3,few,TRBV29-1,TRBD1,CSHDRADTDTQYF,TGCAGCCATGACAGGGCCGACACAGATACGCAGTATTTT
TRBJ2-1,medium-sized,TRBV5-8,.,CASSYVGGRSYNEQFF,TGTGCCAGCAGCTACGTCGGGGGCAGATCCTACAATGAGCAGTTCTTC
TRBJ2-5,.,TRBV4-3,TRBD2,CASSQDGSGGAPTQYF,TGCGCCAGCAGCCAAGATGGTAGCGGGGGGGCCCCGACCCAGTACTTC
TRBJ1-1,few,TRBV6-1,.,CASSKFGGDTEAFF,TGTGCCAGCAGTAAATTCGGGGGGGACACTGAAGCTTTCTTT
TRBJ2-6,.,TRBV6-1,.,CASSREPFSGANVLTF,TGTGCCAGCAGCCGGGAACCGTTCTCTGGGGCCAACGTCCTGACTTTC
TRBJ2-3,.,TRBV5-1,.,CASSLAQLADTQYF,TGCGCCAGCAGCTTGGCACAGCTCGCAGATACGCAGTATTTT
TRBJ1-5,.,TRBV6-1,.,CATGVGHQPQHF,TGTGCCACCGGAGTGGGCCATCAGCCCCAGCATTTT
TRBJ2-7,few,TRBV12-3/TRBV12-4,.,CASSNRQRGTEQYF,TGTGCCAGCAGTAACCGACAGAGAGGTACCGAGCAGTACTTC
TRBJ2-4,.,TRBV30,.,CAWSVLGEGIQYF,TGTGCCTGGAGTGTACTAGGGGAAGGCATTCAGTACTTC
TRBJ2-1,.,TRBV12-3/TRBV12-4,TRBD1,CANRPGQGPNEQFF,TGTGCCAACAGGCCGGGACAGGGCCCCAATGAGCAGTTCTTC
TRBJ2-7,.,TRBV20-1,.,CSAKGPTEIYEQYF,TGCAGTGCAAAAGGGCCCACGGAGATTTACGAGCAGTACTTC
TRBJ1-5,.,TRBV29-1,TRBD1,CSVGDRAGRPQHF,TGCAGCGTTGGGGACAGGGCCGGTCGGCCCCAGCATTTT
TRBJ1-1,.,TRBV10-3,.,CAIKGGAGGTEAFF,TGTGCCATCAAGGGGGGGGCCGGAGGCACTGAAGCTTTCTTT
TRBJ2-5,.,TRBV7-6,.,CASSLRDLNNEQYF,TGTGCCAGCAGCCTCCGGGACCTAAACAATGAGCAGTACTTC
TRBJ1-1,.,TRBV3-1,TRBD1,CVSSQDRTGQGRTEAFF,TGTGTCAGCAGCCAAGATCGGACAGGACAGGGAAGAACTGAAGCTTTCTTT
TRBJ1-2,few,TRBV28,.,CASSSRSAYGYTF,TGTGCCAGCAGTTCCCGGTCGGCCTATGGCTACACCTTC
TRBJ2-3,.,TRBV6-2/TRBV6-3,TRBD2,CASSIRLAGTIFTDTQYF,TGTGCCAGCAGTATCCGACTAGCGGGGACCATTTTCACAGATACGCAGTATTTT
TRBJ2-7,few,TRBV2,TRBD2,CASRLADYEQYF,TGTGCCAGCCGACTAGCGGACTACGAGCAGTACTTC